These 3 T cell receptor beta chains came from one sample sequenced in a study of cytomegalovirus exposure and HLA in healthy donors. The PCR used 60 Vbeta and 13 Jbeta primers. Sequencing was performed with immunoSEQ multiplex PCR; in TCRdb, only in-frame clones are kept and a portion is missing. The sample contains some 90,000 clones, about two thirds of which appear only once. The specimen sequenced was PBMCs. Receptor source: a man in his 60s in good health and CMV-seronegative.

J is TRBJ2-7 and V is TRBV7-2; a possible D gene is TRBD1 (6 bases). Per the germline V gene, CDR1 is SGHTA and CDR2 is FQGNSA. CDR3 size: 14 residues. V was clipped by 5 bases and J by 5 bases, with 16 bases between them. CDR3 nucleotides: TGTGCCAGCAGCCTCTCGACAGGTTCTAACGAGCAGTACTTC. Its translation is CASSLSTGSNEQYF.

V usage is TRBV5-4 and J usage is TRBJ2-7, with D possibly being TRBD1 (6 bases). CDR1 is SGHNT, CDR2 YYREEE, per germline (reference sequence). Trimming removed 0 bases at V and 7 bases at J, with 11 bases between. The CDR3 length is 13 residues. DNA of the CDR3: TGTGCCAGCAGCTTGGGGGGACAACTAGAGCAGTACTTC. Protein product: CASSLGGQLEQYF.

The chain uses TRBV7-6 and TRBJ2-2; D is unclear. CDR3 length: 14 amino acids. The germline V and J ends were trimmed by 2 bases and 1 base, with 5 bases remaining between them. CDR1 SGHVS and CDR2 FNYEAQ come from the germline V gene. CDR3 bases: TGTGCCAGCAGCTTATCCTTGAACACCGGGGAGCTGTTTTTT. This codes for CASSLSLNTGELFF. The variable domain in full, with the rest retrieved from reference TRBV7-6 and TRBJ2-2, is GAGVSQSPRYKVTKRGQDVALRCDPISGHVSLYWYRQALGQGPEFLTYFNYEAQQDKSGLPNDRFSAERPEGSISTLTIQRTEQRDSAMYRCASSLSLNTGELFFGEGSRLTVL.